The sequence of this T cell receptor (beta chain) was determined in a study of T cell clonotyping in hematopoietic cell transplantation. Study findings and constraints: Pathologically expanded recipient clonotypes increased progressively from day 30 to day 180 as diversity fell.

Details on this clone: Its cognate antigen is unknown.

Libraries were prepared by immunoSEQ multiplex PCR; TCRdb keeps only in-frame clonotypes and omits some of them. The sample carries approximately 11,000 clones, about 89% recorded once. The germline V gene encodes CDR1 MNHNY and CDR2 SVGAGI (reference sequence). V was shortened by 8 bases and J by 1 base, with 14 bases between the two germline ends. The CDR3 consists of 14 residues. The chain recombines TRBV6-6 with TRBJ1-1; D uncertain. Sequenced here: PBMCs, sampled 180 days after allogeneic stem cell transplant. This receptor was taken from a male patient aged 60-70 years who had an allogeneic stem cell transplant from an unrelated donor, so the T cells may come from the graft donor. Some clones in this sample may be carry-over from other donors' samples. The CDR3 coding sequence is TGTGCCAGCGTTTTTGGGGTAGGGAACACTGAAGCTTTCTTT. Residues: CASVFGVGNTEAFF.